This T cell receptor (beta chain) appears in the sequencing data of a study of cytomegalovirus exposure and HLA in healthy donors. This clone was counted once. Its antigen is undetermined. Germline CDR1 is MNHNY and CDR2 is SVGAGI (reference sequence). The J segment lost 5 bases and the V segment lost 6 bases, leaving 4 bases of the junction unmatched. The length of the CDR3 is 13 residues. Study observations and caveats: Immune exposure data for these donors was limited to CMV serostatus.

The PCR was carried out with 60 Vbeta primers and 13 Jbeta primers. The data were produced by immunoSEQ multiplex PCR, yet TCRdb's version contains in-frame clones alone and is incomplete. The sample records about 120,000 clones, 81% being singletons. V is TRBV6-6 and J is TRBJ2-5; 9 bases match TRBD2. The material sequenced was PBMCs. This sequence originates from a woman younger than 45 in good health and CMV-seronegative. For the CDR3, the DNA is TGTGCCAGCAGGCCCAGCGGGAGGGAGACCCAGTACTTC. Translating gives CASRPSGRETQYF.